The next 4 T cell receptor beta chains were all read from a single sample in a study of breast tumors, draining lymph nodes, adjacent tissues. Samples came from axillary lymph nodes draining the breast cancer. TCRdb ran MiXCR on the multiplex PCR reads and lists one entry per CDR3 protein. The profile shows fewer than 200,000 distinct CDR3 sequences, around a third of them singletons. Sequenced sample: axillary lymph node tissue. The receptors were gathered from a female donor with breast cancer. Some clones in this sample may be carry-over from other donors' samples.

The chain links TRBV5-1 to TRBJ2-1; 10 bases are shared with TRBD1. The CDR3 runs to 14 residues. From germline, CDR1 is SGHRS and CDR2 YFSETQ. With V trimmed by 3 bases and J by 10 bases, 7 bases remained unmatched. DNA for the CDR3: TGCGCCAGCAGCTGGGGACAGGGGCCAAACGAGCAGTTCTTC. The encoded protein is CASSWGQGPNEQFF.

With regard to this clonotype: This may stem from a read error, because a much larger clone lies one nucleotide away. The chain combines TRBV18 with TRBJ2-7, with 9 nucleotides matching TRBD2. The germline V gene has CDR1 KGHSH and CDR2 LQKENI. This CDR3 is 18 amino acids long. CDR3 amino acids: CASSPTGTSFRVAYEQHF. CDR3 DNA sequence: TGTGCCAGCTCACCAACAGGGACTAGCTTTAGAGTGGCCTACGAGCAGCACTTC.

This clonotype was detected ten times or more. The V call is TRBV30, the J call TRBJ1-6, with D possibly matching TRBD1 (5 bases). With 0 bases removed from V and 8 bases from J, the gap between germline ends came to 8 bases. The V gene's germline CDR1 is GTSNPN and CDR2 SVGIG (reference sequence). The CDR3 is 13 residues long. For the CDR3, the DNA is TGTGCCTGGAGTGTACAGGCCTATTCACCCCTCCACTTT. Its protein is CAWSVQAYSPLHF.

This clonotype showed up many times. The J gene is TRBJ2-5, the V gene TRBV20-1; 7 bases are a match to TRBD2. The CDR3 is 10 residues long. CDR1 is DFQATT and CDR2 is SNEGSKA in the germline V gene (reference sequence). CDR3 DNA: TGCAGATTAGCGGGCGGGGCCCAGTACTTC. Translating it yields CRLAGGAQYF.